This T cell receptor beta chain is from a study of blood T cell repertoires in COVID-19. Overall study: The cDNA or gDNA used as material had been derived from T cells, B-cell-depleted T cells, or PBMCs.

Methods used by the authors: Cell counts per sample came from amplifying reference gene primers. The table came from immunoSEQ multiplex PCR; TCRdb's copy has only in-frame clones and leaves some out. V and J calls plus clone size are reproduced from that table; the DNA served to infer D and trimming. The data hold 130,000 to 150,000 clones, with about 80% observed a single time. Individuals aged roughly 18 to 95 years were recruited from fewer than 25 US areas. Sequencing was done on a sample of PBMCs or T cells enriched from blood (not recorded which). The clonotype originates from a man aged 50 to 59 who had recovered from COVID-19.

The CDR3 region is CAWSVLHPYEQYF. CDR3 coding DNA: TGTGCCTGGAGTGTACTTCACCCTTACGAGCAGTACTTC. The genes are TRBV30 and TRBJ2-7; D is unclear. Trimming took off 0 bases at V and 4 bases at J, with 10 bases between the two ends. The CDR3 loop spans 13 amino acids. The germline V gene encodes CDR1 GTSNPN and CDR2 SVGIG (reference sequence).